This T cell receptor beta chain was recorded in a study of blood T cells in healthy people across ages. The V gene's germline CDR1 is DFQATT and CDR2 SNEGSKA (reference sequence). J lost 13 bases, V lost 0 bases, and 15 bases had no gene match. The CDR3 runs to 16 residues. The second PCR ran roughly 6 to 12 cycles with a sample-barcoded 5' primer and J-beta primers. Each of the cDNA molecules was tagged by a template-switch adaptor with 12 random nucleotides. One entry per CDR3 protein, called by TCRdb with MiXCR from the 5' RACE reads. Counted here are about 1.8 million distinct CDR3 sequences, just under 50% occurring once; the ten biggest clones make up approximately 2.1%.

The source material was blood. The sequence derives from a woman aged 40-49 years in good health. The chain recombines TRBV20-1 with TRBJ2-4, with 10 positions matching TRBD2. The chain's CDR3 is CSARDQIAGGYNEQYF. In nucleotides, the CDR3 is TGCAGTGCTAGAGACCAAATAGCGGGGGGCTACAATGAGCAGTACTTC.